This T cell receptor beta chain came from a study of OX40 agonist ivuxolimab in advanced cancers. Sequencing used immunoSEQ multiplex PCR; TCRdb keeps in-frame clones, though not all of them. The sample carries under 150,000 clones, just over 90% recorded once. Overall study findings and caveats: Clonal expansion among partial responders at 0.1-3.0 mg/kg ranked near the lowest. CD8+ T cells (on average) carried more expanded clones than CD4+ T cells.

Germline CDR1 reads WSHSY; CDR2 reads SAAADI. V was clipped by 7 bases and J by 2 bases, with 15 bases between them. The CDR3 length is 14 residues. About this clone: Its target is unknown.

Source: CD4+ or CD8+ T cells sorted from blood, taken in a trial of the OX40 agonist ivuxolimab. V and J are TRBV10-2 and TRBJ2-7; possibly TRBD1 or TRBD2 for D (5 bases each). This TCR was recovered from an adult with an advanced solid tumor such as melanoma, head and neck, liver or kidney cancer. CDR3 sequence (DNA): TGCGCCAGCATTCCCAGGGAGCCACCCTACGAGCAGTACTTC. This encodes CASIPREPPYEQYF.